The T cell receptor (beta chain) under discussion was sequenced for a study of T cell repertoires in cytomegalovirus infection. Study-level information: In the study, CMV epitopes included recently identified HLA-C-restricted and well-studied HLA-B-restricted ones. Both a matching HLA type and CMV infection were indicated by public TCR beta signatures. General study findings and limits: Ex vivo, HLA-C-restricted CMV-specific TCR beta clonotypes prevailed over the rest of the response.

Germline CDR1 and CDR2: MGHDK and SYGVNS. Between the trimmed V and J ends, which lost 4 bases and 0 bases, there was a span of 10 bases. This CDR3 is 15 amino acids long. This clonotype showed up just a few times. As yet, its antigen is unknown. MiXCR, applied by TCRdb to the reads, yields one record per CDR3 protein. This sample has hundreds of thousands of distinct CDR3 sequences, with 30% to 40% found just once. The receptor was derived from a human donor in good health (CMV status not recorded). Some clones in this sample may be carry-over from other donors' samples. The sample consisted of cultured PBMCs, taken from culture after CMV antigen stimulation. The chain combines TRBV25-1 with TRBJ1-5; D is unclear. The CDR3, as DNA: TGTGCCAGCAGTGGGCACGAATATAGCAATCAGCCCCAGCATTTT. Protein product: CASSGHEYSNQPQHF.